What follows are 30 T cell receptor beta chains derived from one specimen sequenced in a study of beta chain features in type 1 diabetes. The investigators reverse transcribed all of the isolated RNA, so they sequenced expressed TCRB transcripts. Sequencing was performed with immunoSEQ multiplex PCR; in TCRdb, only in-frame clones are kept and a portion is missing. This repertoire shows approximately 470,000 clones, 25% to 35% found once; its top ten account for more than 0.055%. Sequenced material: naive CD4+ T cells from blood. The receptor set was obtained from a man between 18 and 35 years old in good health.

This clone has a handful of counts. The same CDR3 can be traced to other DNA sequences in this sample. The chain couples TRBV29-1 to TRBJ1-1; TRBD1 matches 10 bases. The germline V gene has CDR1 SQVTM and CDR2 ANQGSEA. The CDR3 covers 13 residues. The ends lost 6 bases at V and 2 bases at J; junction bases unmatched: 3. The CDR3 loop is CSVRTGGNTEAFF. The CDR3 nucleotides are TGCAGCGTCCGGACAGGGGGAAACACTGAAGCTTTCTTT.

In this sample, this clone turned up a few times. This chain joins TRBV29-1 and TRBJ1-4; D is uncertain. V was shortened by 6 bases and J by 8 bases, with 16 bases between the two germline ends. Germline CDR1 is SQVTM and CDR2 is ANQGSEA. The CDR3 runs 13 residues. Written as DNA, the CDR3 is TGCAGCGTCAAGCTAAAACTAGGCGAAAAACTGTTTTTT. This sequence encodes CSVKLKLGEKLFF.

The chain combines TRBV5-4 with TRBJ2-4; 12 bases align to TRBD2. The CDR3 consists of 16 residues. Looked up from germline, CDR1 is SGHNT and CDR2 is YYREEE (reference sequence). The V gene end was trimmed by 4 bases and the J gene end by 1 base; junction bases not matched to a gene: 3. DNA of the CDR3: TGTGCCAGCAGCCTAGCGGGAGGGCCGGCCAAAAACATTCAGTACTTC. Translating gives CASSLAGGPAKNIQYF.

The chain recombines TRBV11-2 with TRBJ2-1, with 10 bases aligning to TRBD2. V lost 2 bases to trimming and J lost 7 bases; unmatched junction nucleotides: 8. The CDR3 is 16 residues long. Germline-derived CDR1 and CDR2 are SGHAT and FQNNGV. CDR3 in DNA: TGTGCCAGCAGCTTATTGAGCGGGAGGGCCAATAATGAGCAGTTCTTC. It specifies CASSLLSGRANNEQFF.

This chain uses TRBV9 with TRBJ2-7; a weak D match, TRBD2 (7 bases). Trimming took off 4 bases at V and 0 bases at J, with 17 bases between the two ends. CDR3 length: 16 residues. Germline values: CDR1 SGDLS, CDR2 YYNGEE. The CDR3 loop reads CASSSSSGQSSYEQYF. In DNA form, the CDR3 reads TGTGCCAGCAGCTCGTCTAGCGGACAGAGCTCCTACGAGCAGTACTTC.

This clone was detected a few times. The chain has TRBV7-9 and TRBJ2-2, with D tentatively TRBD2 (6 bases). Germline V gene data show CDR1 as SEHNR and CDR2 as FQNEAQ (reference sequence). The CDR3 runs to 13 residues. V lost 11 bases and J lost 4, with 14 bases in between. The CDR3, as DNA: TGTGCCGCCCCCGGGGGTCGCACCGGGGAGCTGTTTTTT. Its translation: CAAPGGRTGELFF.

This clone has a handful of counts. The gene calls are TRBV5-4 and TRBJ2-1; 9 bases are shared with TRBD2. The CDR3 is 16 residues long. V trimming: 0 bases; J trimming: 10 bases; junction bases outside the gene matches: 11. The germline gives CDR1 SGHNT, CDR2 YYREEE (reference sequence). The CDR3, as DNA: TGTGCCAGCAGCTTGGAGGGCGGGAGGGCTTTCGGAGAGCAGTTCTTC. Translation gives CASSLEGGRAFGEQFF. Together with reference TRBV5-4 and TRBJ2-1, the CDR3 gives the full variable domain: ETGVTQSPTHLIKTRGQQVTLRCSSQSGHNTVSWYQQALGQGPQFIFQYYREEENGRGNFPPRFSGLQFPNYSSELNVNALELDDSALYLCASSLEGGRAFGEQFFGPGTRLTVL.

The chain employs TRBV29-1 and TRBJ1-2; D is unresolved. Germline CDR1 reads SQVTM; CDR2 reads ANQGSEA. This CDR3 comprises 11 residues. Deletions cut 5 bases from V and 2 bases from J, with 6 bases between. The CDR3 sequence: CSVYKNYGYTF. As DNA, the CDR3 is TGCAGCGTTTACAAGAACTATGGCTACACCTTC.

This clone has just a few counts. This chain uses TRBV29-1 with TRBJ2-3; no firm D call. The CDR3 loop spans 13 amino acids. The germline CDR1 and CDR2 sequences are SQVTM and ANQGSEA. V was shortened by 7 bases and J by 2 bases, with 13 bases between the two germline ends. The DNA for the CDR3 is TGCAGCGCCACCGCAGCCCTCACAGATACGCAGTATTTT. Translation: CSATAALTDTQYF.

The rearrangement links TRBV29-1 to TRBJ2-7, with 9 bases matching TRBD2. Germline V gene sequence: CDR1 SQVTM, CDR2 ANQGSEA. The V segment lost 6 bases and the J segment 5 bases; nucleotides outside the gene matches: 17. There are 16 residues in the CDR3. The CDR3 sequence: CSVSMREGIKWDEQYF. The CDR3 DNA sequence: TGCAGCGTGTCCATGCGGGAGGGCATAAAATGGGACGAGCAGTACTTC.

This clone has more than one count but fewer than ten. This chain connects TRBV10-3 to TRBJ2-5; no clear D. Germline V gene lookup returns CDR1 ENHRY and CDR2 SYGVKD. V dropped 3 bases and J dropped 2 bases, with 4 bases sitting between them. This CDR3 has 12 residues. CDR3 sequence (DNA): TGTGCCATCAGTGAATTTCAAGAGACCCAGTACTTC. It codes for CAISEFQETQYF.

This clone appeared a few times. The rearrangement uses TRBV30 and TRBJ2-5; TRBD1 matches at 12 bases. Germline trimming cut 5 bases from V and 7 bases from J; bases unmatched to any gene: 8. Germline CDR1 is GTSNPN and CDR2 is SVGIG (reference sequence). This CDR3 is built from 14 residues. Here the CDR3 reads CAWGTGGVRPTQYF. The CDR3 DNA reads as TGTGCCTGGGGGACAGGGGGCGTCCGTCCGACCCAGTACTTC.

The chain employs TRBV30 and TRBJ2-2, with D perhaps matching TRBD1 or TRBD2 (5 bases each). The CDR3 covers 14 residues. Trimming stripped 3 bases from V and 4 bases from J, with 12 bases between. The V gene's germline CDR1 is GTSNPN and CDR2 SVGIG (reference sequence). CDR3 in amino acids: CAWRGPWGTGELFF. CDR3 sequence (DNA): TGTGCCTGGAGGGGACCATGGGGCACCGGGGAGCTGTTTTTT.

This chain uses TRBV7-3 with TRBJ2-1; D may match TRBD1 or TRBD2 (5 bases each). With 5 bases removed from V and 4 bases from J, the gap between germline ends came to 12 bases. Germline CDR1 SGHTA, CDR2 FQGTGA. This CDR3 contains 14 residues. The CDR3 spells CASSKGTAYNEQFF. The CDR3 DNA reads TGTGCCAGCAGCAAGGGGACCGCATACAATGAGCAGTTCTTC. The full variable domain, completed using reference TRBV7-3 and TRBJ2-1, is GAGVSQTPSNKVTEKGKYVELRCDPISGHTALYWYRQSLGQGPEFLIYFQGTGAADDSGLPNDRFFAVRPEGSVSTLKIQRTERGDSAVYLCASSKGTAYNEQFFGPGTRLTVL.

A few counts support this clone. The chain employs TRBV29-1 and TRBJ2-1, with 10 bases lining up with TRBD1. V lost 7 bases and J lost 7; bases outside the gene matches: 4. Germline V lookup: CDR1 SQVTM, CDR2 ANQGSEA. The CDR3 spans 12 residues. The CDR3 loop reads CSAGQGGNEQFF. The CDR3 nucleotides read TGCAGCGCTGGACAGGGGGGGAATGAGCAGTTCTTC.

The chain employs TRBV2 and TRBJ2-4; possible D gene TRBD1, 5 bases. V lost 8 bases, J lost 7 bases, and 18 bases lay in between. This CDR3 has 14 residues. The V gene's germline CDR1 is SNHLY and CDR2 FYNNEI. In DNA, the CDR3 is TGTGCCAGCGGCCGAAGGGCACCAGGGAACATTCAGTACTTC. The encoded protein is CASGRRAPGNIQYF.

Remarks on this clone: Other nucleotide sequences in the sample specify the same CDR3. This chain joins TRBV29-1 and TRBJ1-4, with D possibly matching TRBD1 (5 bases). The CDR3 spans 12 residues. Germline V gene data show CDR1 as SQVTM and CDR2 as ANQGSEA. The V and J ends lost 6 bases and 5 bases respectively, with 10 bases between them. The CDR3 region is CSVQGGNEKLFF. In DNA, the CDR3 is TGCAGCGTCCAGGGTGGGAATGAAAAACTGTTTTTT. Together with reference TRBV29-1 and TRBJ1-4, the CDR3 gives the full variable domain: SAVISQKPSRDICQRGTSLTIQCQVDSQVTMMFWYRQQPGQSLTLIATANQGSEATYESGFVIDKFPISRPNLTFSTLTVSNMSPEDSSIYLCSVQGGNEKLFFGSGTQLSVL.

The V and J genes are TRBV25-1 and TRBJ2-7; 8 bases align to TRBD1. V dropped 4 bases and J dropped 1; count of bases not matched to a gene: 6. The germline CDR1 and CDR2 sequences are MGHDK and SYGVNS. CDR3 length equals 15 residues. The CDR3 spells CASSVQGAESYEQYF. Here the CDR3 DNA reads TGTGCCAGCAGTGTTCAGGGGGCCGAATCCTACGAGCAGTACTTC.

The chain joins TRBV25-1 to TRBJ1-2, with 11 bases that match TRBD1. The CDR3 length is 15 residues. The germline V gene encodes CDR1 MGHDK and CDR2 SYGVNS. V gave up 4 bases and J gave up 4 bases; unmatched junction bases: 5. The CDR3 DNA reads TGTGCCAGCAGTGGGACAGGGGGCCCCTTCTATGGCTACACCTTC. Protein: CASSGTGGPFYGYTF.

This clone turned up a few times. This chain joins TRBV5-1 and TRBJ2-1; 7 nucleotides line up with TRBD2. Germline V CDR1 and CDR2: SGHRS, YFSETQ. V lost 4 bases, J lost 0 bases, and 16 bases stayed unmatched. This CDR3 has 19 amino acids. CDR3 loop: CASSTTGTTIPSSYNEQFF. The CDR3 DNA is TGCGCCAGCAGCACAACCGGGACTACGATTCCGAGCTCCTACAATGAGCAGTTCTTC.

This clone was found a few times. CDR3 sequence reads: CASSQGTAQYF. CDR3 coding DNA: TGTGCCAGCAGCCAAGGGACGGCGCAGTACTTC. The gene calls are TRBV4-2 and TRBJ2-7, with D uncertain. From germline, CDR1 is LGHNA and CDR2 YNFKEQ. V lost 1 base, J lost 9 bases, and 7 bases lay in between. The CDR3 spans 11 residues.

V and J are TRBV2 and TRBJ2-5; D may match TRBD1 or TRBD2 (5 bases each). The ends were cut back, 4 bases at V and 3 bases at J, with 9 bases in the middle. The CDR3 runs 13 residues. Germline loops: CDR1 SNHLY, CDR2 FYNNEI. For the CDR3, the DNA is TGTGCCAGCAGTGCGGGACGGAAAGAGACCCAGTACTTC. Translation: CASSAGRKETQYF.

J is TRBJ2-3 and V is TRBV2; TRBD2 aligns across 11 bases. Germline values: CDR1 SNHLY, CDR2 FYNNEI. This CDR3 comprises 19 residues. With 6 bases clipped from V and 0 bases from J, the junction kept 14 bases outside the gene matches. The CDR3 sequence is CASRYQTSGSYTSTDTQYF. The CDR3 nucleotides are TGTGCCAGCAGATACCAAACTAGCGGGAGTTATACTAGCACAGATACGCAGTATTTT.

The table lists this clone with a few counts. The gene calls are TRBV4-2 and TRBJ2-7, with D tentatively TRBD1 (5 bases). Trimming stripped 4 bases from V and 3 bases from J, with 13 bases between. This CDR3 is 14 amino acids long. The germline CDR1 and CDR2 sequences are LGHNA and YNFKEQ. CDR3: CASSRQGDGYEQYF. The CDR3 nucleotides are TGTGCCAGCAGCCGGCAGGGTGACGGCTACGAGCAGTACTTC.

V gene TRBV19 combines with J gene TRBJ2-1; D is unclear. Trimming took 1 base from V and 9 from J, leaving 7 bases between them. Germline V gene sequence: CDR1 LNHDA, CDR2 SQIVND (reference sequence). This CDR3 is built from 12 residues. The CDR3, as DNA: TGTGCCAGTAGTATAGCTGGACGTGAGCAGTTCTTC. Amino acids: CASSIAGREQFF. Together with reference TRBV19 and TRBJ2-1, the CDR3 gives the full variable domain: DGGITQSPKYLFRKEGQNVTLSCEQNLNHDAMYWYRQDPGQGLRLIYYSQIVNDFQKGDIAEGYSVSREKKESFPLTVTSAQKNPTAFYLCASSIAGREQFFGPGTRLTVL.

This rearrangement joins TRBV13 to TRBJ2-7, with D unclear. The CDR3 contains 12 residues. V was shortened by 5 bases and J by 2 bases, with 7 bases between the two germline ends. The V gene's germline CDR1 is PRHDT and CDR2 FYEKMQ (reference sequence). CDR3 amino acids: CASSPGPYEQYF. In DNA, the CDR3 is TGTGCCAGCAGCCCAGGACCCTACGAGCAGTACTTC.

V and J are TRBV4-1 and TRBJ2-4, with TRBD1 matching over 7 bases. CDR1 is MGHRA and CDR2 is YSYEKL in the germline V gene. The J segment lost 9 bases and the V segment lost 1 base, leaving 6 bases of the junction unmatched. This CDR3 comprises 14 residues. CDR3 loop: CASSQGETGSIQYF. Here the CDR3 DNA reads TGCGCCAGCAGCCAAGGGGAGACAGGGAGCATTCAGTACTTC.

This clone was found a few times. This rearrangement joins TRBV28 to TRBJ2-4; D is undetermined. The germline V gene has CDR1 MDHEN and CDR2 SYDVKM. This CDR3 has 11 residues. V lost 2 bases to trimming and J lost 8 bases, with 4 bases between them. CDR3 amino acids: CASSLKDIQYF. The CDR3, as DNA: TGTGCCAGCAGTTTAAAGGACATTCAGTACTTC.

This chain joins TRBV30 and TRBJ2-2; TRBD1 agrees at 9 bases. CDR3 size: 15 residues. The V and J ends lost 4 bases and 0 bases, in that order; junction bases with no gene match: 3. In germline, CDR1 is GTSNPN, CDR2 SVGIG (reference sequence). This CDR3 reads CAWTRDRANTGELFF. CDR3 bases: TGTGCCTGGACTCGGGACAGGGCGAACACCGGGGAGCTGTTTTTT.

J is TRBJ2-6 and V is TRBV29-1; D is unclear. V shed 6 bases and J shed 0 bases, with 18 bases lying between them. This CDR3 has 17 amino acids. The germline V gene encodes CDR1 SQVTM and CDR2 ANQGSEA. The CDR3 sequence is CSVSAGPPFSGANVLTF. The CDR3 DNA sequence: TGCAGCGTCTCCGCCGGGCCGCCTTTCTCTGGGGCCAACGTCCTGACTTTC.